Reported below is one T cell receptor (beta chain). This CDR3 is built from 13 residues. Per the germline V gene, CDR1 is SGHTA and CDR2 is FQGNSA. V shed 2 bases and J 6 bases; nucleotides not matched to a gene: 2. The sample comes from a study of blood T cell repertoires in COVID-19. Study in general: Italy, Spain and the United States were the sources of the convalescent and acute COVID-19 samples. From T cells, B-cell-depleted T cells, or PBMCs came the material, which was cDNA or gDNA.

Per the original methods: Counts of nucleated cells, estimated from reference gene primer amplification, were obtained. Produced via immunoSEQ multiplex PCR; TCRdb's table is partial and in-frame only. V, J and clone size are taken as reported in that table, and D and trimming were inferred from the DNA itself. The table has under 250,000 clones, 65% to 90% seen once. Enrollment of patients from Seattle took place during active infection, with longitudinal follow-up. The sequenced sample was peripheral blood. The gene calls are TRBV7-2 and TRBJ1-2; 8 bases match TRBD1. This TCR was sampled from a man aged 45-65 years with COVID-19, enrolled during active disease. The CDR3 spells CASSLNRGDGYTF. The CDR3 coding sequence is TGTGCCAGCAGCTTAAACAGGGGGGATGGCTACACCTTC.